Sequencing of this T cell receptor (beta chain) was carried out in a study of blood T cell repertoires in COVID-19. Data came from immunoSEQ multiplex PCR; TCRdb stores just in-frame clones and leaves some out. The data show about 190,000 clones, about 88% seen once. The germline V gene has CDR1 MNHEY and CDR2 SMNVEV (reference sequence). Deletions cut 3 bases from V and 4 bases from J, with 21 bases between. The CDR3 runs 18 residues. The sequenced sample was peripheral blood. The V gene is TRBV27, the J gene TRBJ1-4; TRBD1 is a possible D gene (5 bases). This TCR derives from a young man with acute or convalescent COVID-19. For the CDR3, the DNA is TGTGCCAGCAGTTTTACTTATGAGGGCGGGGCACATAATGAAAAACTGTTTTTT. Encoded protein: CASSFTYEGGAHNEKLFF. The complete variable domain, with remaining parts taken from reference TRBV27 and TRBJ1-4, reads EAQVTQNPRYLITVTGKKLTVTCSQNMNHEYMSWYRQDPGLGLRQIYYSMNVEVTDKGDVPEGYKVSRKEKRNFPLILESPSPNQTSLYFCASSFTYEGGAHNEKLFFGSGTQLSVL.